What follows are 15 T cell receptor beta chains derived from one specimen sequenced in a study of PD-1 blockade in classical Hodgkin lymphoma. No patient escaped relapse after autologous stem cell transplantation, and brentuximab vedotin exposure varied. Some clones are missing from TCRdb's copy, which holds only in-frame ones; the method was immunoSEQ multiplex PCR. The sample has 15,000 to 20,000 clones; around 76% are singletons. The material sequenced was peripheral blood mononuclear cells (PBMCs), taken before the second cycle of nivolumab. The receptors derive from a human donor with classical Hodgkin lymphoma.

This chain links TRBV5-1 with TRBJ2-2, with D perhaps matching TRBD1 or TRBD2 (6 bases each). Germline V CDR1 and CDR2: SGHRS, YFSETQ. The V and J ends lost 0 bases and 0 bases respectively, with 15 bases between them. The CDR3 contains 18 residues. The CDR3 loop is CASSLAVGGYANTGELFF. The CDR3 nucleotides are TGCGCCAGCAGCTTGGCCGTCGGGGGCTACGCGAACACCGGGGAGCTGTTTTTT.

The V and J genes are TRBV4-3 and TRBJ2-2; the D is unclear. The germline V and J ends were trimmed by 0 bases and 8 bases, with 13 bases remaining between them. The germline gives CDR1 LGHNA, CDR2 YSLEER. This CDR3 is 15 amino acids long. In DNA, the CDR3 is TGCGCCAGCAGCCAAGATTATCGGGCAGTAGGGGAGCTGTTTTTT. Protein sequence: CASSQDYRAVGELFF.

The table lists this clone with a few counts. In DNA form, the CDR3 reads TGTGCCAGAAGCTTGGGCGGTAGCACAGATACGCAGTATTTT. Translating gives CARSLGGSTDTQYF. The V call is TRBV5-3, the J call TRBJ2-3; D remains ambiguous. TRBV5-3 qualifies as an ORF whose function is uncertain. This CDR3 is built from 14 residues. Trimming cost V 0 bases and J 0 bases, with 5 bases left between them.

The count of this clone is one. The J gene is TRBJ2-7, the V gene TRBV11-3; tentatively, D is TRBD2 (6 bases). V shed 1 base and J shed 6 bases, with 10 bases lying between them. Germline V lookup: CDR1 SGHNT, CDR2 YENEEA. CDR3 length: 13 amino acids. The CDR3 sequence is CASSLVQGGEQYF. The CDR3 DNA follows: TGTGCCAGCAGCTTAGTCCAGGGAGGCGAGCAGTACTTC.

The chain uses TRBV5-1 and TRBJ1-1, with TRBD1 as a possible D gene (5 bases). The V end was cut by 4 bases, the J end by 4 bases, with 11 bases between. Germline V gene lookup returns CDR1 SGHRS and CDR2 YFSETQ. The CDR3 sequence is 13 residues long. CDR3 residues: CASSGRDFTEAFF. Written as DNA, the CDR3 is TGCGCCAGCAGCGGCCGGGACTTCACTGAAGCTTTCTTT.

CDR3 bases: TGCGCCAGCAGCCCGCGGGAGGTCACTGAAGCTTTCTTT. Its translation is CASSPREVTEAFF. The V gene is TRBV4-1, the J gene TRBJ1-1; D is unresolved. The CDR3 loop spans 13 amino acids. From germline, CDR1 is MGHRA and CDR2 YSYEKL. Trimming left V 4 bases short and J 4 bases short, with 10 bases between.

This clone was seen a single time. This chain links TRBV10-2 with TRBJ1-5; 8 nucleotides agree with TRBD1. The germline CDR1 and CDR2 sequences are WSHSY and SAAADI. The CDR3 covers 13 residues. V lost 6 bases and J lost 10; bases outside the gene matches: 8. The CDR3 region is CASSLGQGQPQHF. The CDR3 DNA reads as TGCGCCAGCAGCCTCGGACAGGGACAACCCCAGCATTTT.

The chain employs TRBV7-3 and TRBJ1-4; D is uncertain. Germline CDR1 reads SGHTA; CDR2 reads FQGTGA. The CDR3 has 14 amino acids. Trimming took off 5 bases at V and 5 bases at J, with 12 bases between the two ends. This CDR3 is CASSPDGRNEKLFF. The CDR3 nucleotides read TGTGCCAGCAGCCCTGACGGAAGAAATGAAAAACTGTTTTTT. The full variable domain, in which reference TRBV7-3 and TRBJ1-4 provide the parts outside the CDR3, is GAGVSQTPSNKVTEKGKYVELRCDPISGHTALYWYRQSLGQGPEFLIYFQGTGAADDSGLPNDRFFAVRPEGSVSTLKIQRTERGDSAVYLCASSPDGRNEKLFFGSGTQLSVL.

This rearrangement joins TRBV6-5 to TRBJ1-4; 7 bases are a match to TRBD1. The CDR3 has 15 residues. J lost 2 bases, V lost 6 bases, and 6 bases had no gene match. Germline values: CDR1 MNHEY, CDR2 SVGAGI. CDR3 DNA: TGTGCCAGCAGGAAGACAGGGTTGACTAATGAAAAACTGTTTTTT. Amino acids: CASRKTGLTNEKLFF.

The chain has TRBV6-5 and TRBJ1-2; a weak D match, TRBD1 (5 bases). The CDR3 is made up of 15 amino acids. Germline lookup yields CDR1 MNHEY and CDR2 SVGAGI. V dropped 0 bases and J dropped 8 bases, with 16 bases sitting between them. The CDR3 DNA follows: TGTGCCAGCAGTTACTCATCTGGGGCTGCCCTGGGCTACACCTTC. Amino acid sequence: CASSYSSGAALGYTF.

The CDR3 region has the DNA TGTGCCAGCAGCAGTCAGACGGATGGCTACACCTTC. It codes for CASSSQTDGYTF. The rearrangement links TRBV7-6 to TRBJ1-2; unclear D gene. From germline, CDR1 is SGHVS and CDR2 FNYEAQ. This CDR3 has 12 amino acids. The germline V and J ends were trimmed by 5 bases and 6 bases, with 10 bases remaining between them.

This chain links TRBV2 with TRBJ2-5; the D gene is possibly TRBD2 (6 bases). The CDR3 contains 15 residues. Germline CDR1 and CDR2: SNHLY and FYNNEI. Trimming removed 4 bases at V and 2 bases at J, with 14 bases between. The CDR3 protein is CASSGGGGGQETQYF. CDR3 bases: TGTGCCAGCAGTGGGGGAGGTGGAGGTCAAGAGACCCAGTACTTC.

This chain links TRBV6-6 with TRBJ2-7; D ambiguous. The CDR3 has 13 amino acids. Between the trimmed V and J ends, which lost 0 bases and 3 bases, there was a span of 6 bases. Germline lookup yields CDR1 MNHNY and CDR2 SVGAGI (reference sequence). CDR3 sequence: CASSYSDLYEQYF. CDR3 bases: TGTGCCAGCAGTTACTCCGACCTCTACGAGCAGTACTTC.

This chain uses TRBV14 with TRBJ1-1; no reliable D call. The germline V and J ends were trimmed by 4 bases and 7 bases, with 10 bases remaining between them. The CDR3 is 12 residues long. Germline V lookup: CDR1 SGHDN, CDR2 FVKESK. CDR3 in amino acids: CASSLFYGEAFF. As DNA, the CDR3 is TGTGCCAGCAGCCTCTTCTACGGTGAAGCTTTCTTT.

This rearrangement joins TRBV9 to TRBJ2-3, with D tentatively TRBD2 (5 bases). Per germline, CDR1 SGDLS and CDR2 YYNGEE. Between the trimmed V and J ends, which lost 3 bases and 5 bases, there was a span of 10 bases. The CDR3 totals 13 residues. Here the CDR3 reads CASSAISEDTQYF. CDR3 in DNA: TGTGCCAGCAGCGCCATTAGCGAAGATACGCAGTATTTT.